Included here is one TCR beta chain sequence, with context. The antigen is unknown. The entry originates in a study of cytomegalovirus exposure and HLA in healthy donors. Study findings and constraints: While the bulk of TCR sequences proved rare, some public TCRs turned up in many donors. In a later analysis, 16,951 TCR beta sequences were associated with HLA alleles at 0.05 false discovery rate.

PCR employed 60 Vbeta and 13 Jbeta primers. Authors' processing steps: Later analysis identified tens of millions of unique TCR beta chains, 10 million to 12 million shared. Sequencing used immunoSEQ multiplex PCR; TCRdb keeps in-frame clones, though not all of them. V and J calls and clone size are given by that table; D and trimming were obtained from the DNA. The repertoire holds 130,000 to 150,000 clones, with roughly 79% as singletons. Regarding donors, all were healthy bone marrow donors. The CDR3 totals 15 residues. Losses at the gene ends were 0 bases for V and 7 bases for J; bases not matched to a gene: 10. In germline, CDR1 is SGHRS, CDR2 YFSETQ.

This chain connects TRBV5-1 to TRBJ2-7; 7 nucleotides align to TRBD1. The sample was PBMCs. The receptor was derived from a male donor in good health and CMV-seronegative. Here the CDR3 DNA reads TGCGCCAGCAGCTTGGCCGGGACCGAACAGGGGGAGCAGTACTTC. Translated, it gives CASSLAGTEQGEQYF.